The next 16 T cell receptor beta chains were all read from a single sample in a study of blood T cell repertoires in COVID-19. Sequenced by immunoSEQ multiplex PCR; TCRdb stores in-frame clones only, minus some. The table shows about 300,000 clones, with 88% occurring only once. Sequencing was done on a sample of peripheral blood. All receptors derive from a woman in her thirties who had recovered from COVID-19.

This rearrangement joins TRBV19 to TRBJ1-2; perhaps TRBD1 as D (5 bases). The length of the CDR3 is 13 residues. V lost 5 bases, J lost 2 bases, and 9 bases lay in between. Germline V gene lookup returns CDR1 LNHDA and CDR2 SQIVND (reference sequence). The CDR3 here is CASSPGENYGYTF. CDR3 bases: TGTGCCAGTAGTCCGGGGGAAAACTATGGCTACACCTTC.

CDR3 amino acids: CASSLDARGGTEAFF. CDR3 bases: TGCGCCAGCAGCTTGGACGCCCGAGGAGGGACTGAAGCTTTCTTT. This rearrangement joins TRBV5-1 to TRBJ1-1, with D hard to call. Germline CDR1 reads SGHRS; CDR2 reads YFSETQ. Trimming removed 0 bases at V and 5 bases at J, with 14 bases between. CDR3 length: 15 amino acids. The whole variable domain, remainder taken from reference TRBV5-1 and TRBJ1-1, is KAGVTQTPRYLIKTRGQQVTLSCSPISGHRSVSWYQQTPGQGLQFLFEYFSETQRNKGNFPGRFSGRQFSNSRSEMNVSTLELGDSALYLCASSLDARGGTEAFFGQGTRLTVV.

The J gene is TRBJ1-5, the V gene TRBV7-2; D is uncertain. Germline assignment: CDR1 SGHTA and CDR2 FQGNSA. The CDR3 covers 13 residues. Trimming shortened V by 6 bases and J by 1 base, and 7 bases separated the two germline ends. CDR3 nucleotide sequence: TGTGCCAGCAGGGAGGGCAGCAATCAGCCCCAGCATTTT. This translates into CASREGSNQPQHF. The complete variable domain, with remaining parts taken from reference TRBV7-2 and TRBJ1-5, reads GAGVSQSPSNKVTEKGKDVELRCDPISGHTALYWYRQSLGQGLEFLIYFQGNSAPDKSGLPSDRFSAERTGGSVSTLTIQRTQQEDSAVYLCASREGSNQPQHFGDGTRLSIL.

J is TRBJ2-5 and V is TRBV9; 7 nucleotides align to TRBD2. This CDR3 spans 15 amino acids. Germline V gene sequence: CDR1 SGDLS, CDR2 YYNGEE. The V segment lost 7 bases and the J segment 4 bases; nucleotides outside the gene matches: 13. CDR3 in DNA: TGTGCCAGCGAAGTTGGGTGTGGGGGGGGAGAGACCCAGTACTTC. This encodes CASEVGCGGGETQYF.

The chain uses TRBV6-1 and TRBJ1-3, with no clear D. V lost 4 bases and J lost 2, with 18 bases in between. The CDR3 spans 17 residues. CDR1 and CDR2 from the germline V gene are MNHNS and SASEGT. The CDR3 sequence is CASSGLRRGNTGNTIYF. DNA for the CDR3: TGTGCCAGCAGTGGGTTGCGACGGGGAAATACTGGAAACACCATATATTTT.

V gene TRBV3-1 (or the pseudogene TRBV3-2) combines with J gene TRBJ1-4; maybe TRBD1 (6 bases). The CDR3 is 15 residues long. Germline V gene data show CDR1 as LGHDT and CDR2 as YNNKEL (reference sequence). V dropped 3 bases and J dropped 5 bases, with 13 bases sitting between them. CDR3 nucleotide sequence: TGTGCCAGCAGCCATCCCGGGACAAGGAATGAAAAACTGTTTTTT. It encodes CASSHPGTRNEKLFF.

This chain uses TRBV5-1 with TRBJ2-5; TRBD1 matches at 9 bases. Germline trimming cut 7 bases from V and 4 bases from J; bases unmatched to any gene: 11. Germline V gene lookup returns CDR1 SGHRS and CDR2 YFSETQ. The CDR3 contains 15 residues. The CDR3 loop reads CASGEDRGIGETQYF. The CDR3 DNA reads TGCGCCAGCGGGGAGGACAGGGGTATAGGAGAGACCCAGTACTTC.

The chain has TRBV18 and TRBJ2-3; possibly TRBD2 for D (7 bases). There are 16 residues in the CDR3. Trimming removed 3 bases at V and 2 bases at J, with 15 bases between. Germline lookup yields CDR1 KGHSH and CDR2 LQKENI. The CDR3 loop is CASSPYNAGATDTQYF. Written as DNA, the CDR3 is TGTGCCAGCTCACCGTACAACGCGGGGGCCACAGATACGCAGTATTTT. Using reference TRBV18 and TRBJ2-3 for the parts outside the CDR3, the full variable domain is NAGVMQNPRHLVRRRGQEARLRCSPMKGHSHVYWYRQLPEEGLKFMVYLQKENIIDESGMPKERFSAEFPKEGPSILRIQQVVRGDSAAYFCASSPYNAGATDTQYFGPGTRLTVL.

This clone has a single count. The CDR3, as DNA: TGTGCCATCAGTGAGGACTCAGGGGGCGCCTACGAGCAGTACTTC. This translates into CAISEDSGGAYEQYF. The chain uses TRBV10-3 and TRBJ2-7; the match to TRBD1 covers 8 bases. This CDR3 is 15 amino acids long. V trimming: 2 bases; J trimming: 2 bases; junction bases outside the gene matches: 5. Germline V CDR1 and CDR2: ENHRY, SYGVKD.

This chain links TRBV27 with TRBJ2-1; D is perhaps TRBD2 (5 bases). V lost 3 bases to trimming and J lost 2 bases, with 8 bases between them. The CDR3 is 14 residues long. From germline, CDR1 is MNHEY and CDR2 SMNVEV (reference sequence). This CDR3 reads CASSFGLTYNEQFF. The CDR3 DNA sequence: TGTGCCAGCAGTTTCGGACTCACCTACAATGAGCAGTTCTTC.

The chain employs TRBV18 and TRBJ1-2, with D unresolved. The CDR3 loop spans 13 amino acids. Germline V gene data show CDR1 as KGHSH and CDR2 as LQKENI. Trimming took 4 bases from V and 4 from J, leaving 10 bases between them. CDR3 residues: CASSLGVLYGYTF. DNA of the CDR3: TGTGCCAGCTCACTCGGGGTCCTCTATGGCTACACCTTC.

The chain is built from TRBV5-6 and TRBJ2-3; possibly TRBD1 for D (6 bases). Germline V gene sequence: CDR1 SGHDT, CDR2 YYEEEE. There are 15 residues in the CDR3. The V and J ends lost 2 bases and 5 bases respectively, with 15 bases between them. In DNA form, the CDR3 reads TGTGCCAGCAGCTTACGATGGGGGCGTGGAGATACGCAGTATTTT. Encoded protein: CASSLRWGRGDTQYF. Full variable domain (missing parts from reference TRBV5-6 and TRBJ2-3): DAGVTQSPTHLIKTRGQQVTLRCSPKSGHDTVSWYQQALGQGPQFIFQYYEEEERQRGNFPDRFSGHQFPNYSSELNVNALLLGDSALYLCASSLRWGRGDTQYFGPGTRLTVL.

The CDR3 is CASRATGGAEGYTF. CDR3 sequence (DNA): TGTGCCAGCAGGGCCACAGGGGGCGCCGAAGGCTACACCTTC. The rearrangement links TRBV28 to TRBJ1-2; 9 nucleotides align to TRBD1. CDR1 is MDHEN, CDR2 SYDVKM, per germline. The CDR3 is 14 amino acids. Trimming cost V 6 bases and J 8 bases; bases outside gene matches: 10.

J is TRBJ1-2 and V is TRBV6-5, with 8 bases aligning to TRBD1. CDR1 is MNHEY, CDR2 SVGAGI, per germline. V was clipped by 2 bases and J by 5 bases; unmatched bases: 10. This CDR3 comprises 16 residues. The CDR3 spells CASSYAPQGGRYGYTF. The DNA for the CDR3 is TGTGCCAGCAGTTACGCCCCACAGGGGGGAAGATATGGCTACACCTTC.

The DNA of the CDR3 is TGTGCCAGCAGCCTAGGGGCAGATAACTATGGCTACACCTTC. Translated: CASSLGADNYGYTF. V is TRBV6-5 and J is TRBJ1-2, with D maybe TRBD1 (5 bases). Germline V lookup: CDR1 MNHEY, CDR2 SVGAGI. The CDR3 covers 14 residues. V was cut by 6 bases and J by 1 base, with 12 bases left in between.

V gene TRBV5-5 combines with J gene TRBJ2-7; the D is unclear. CDR1 and CDR2 from the germline V gene are SGHKS and YYEKEE (reference sequence). V was pared by 4 bases and J by 4 bases, with 15 bases between. The CDR3 spans 14 residues. The CDR3 reads CASSPAGSPYEQYF. The CDR3 DNA reads TGTGCCAGCAGCCCTGCCGGGTCTCCGTACGAGCAGTACTTC.